The 13 T cell receptor beta chains reported below all come from one sample, sequenced in a study of cytotoxic CD8 clonotypes in ibrutinib-treated CLL. Produced via immunoSEQ multiplex PCR; TCRdb's table is partial and in-frame only. Among approximately 130,000 clones listed, 84% were seen once. The sample was PBMCs, taken after 24 months of ibrutinib treatment. These receptors were taken from a human donor with chronic lymphocytic leukemia.

The chain combines TRBV9 with TRBJ2-1, with a tentative D call TRBD2 (6 bases). The CDR3 extends over 14 amino acids. Germline values: CDR1 SGDLS, CDR2 YYNGEE. With 4 bases removed from V and 10 bases from J, the gap between germline ends came to 18 bases. The chain's CDR3 is CASSFGFSGLEQFF. CDR3 DNA sequence: TGTGCCAGCAGCTTTGGTTTTAGCGGATTGGAGCAGTTCTTC.

The J gene is TRBJ2-5, the V gene TRBV11-2; unclear D gene. The CDR3 runs to 13 residues. Germline V gives CDR1 SGHAT, CDR2 FQNNGV. The V end was cut by 1 base, the J end by 3 bases, with 6 bases between. CDR3 region: CASSLVREETQYF. As DNA, the CDR3 is TGTGCCAGCAGCTTAGTACGGGAAGAGACCCAGTACTTC. Full variable domain (remainder filled in from reference TRBV11-2 and TRBJ2-5): EAGVAQSPRYKIIEKRQSVAFWCNPISGHATLYWYQQILGQGPKLLIQFQNNGVVDDSQLPKDRFSAERLKGVDSTLKIQPAKLEDSAVYLCASSLVREETQYFGPGTRLLVL.

CDR3 bases: TGTGCCTGGAGCAGGGGACTAGCGGGGGAAAACATTCAGTACTTC. Protein: CAWSRGLAGENIQYF. The chain links TRBV30 to TRBJ2-4; 14 bases match TRBD2. V dropped 3 bases and J dropped 5; count of bases not matched to a gene: 3. The CDR3 has 15 amino acids. The germline gives CDR1 GTSNPN, CDR2 SVGIG (reference sequence).

The V and J genes are TRBV4-2 and TRBJ2-7; tentatively, D is TRBD1 (6 bases). V shed 5 bases and J shed 2 bases, with 16 bases lying between them. Per germline, CDR1 LGHNA and CDR2 YNFKEQ. CDR3 length equals 15 residues. The CDR3 coding sequence is TGTGCCAGCAGCGGAACCGGGACAACCACCTACGAGCAGTACTTC. This sequence encodes CASSGTGTTTYEQYF.

This rearrangement joins TRBV28 to TRBJ2-1; D gene uncertain. CDR3 length: 12 residues. Germline V gene lookup returns CDR1 MDHEN and CDR2 SYDVKM. With 2 bases removed from V and 10 bases from J, the gap between germline ends came to 9 bases. CDR3 sequence: CASSLIVQEQFF. In DNA, the CDR3 is TGTGCCAGCAGTTTAATCGTACAAGAGCAGTTCTTC. Supplemented by reference TRBV28 and TRBJ2-1, the full variable domain reads DVKVTQSSRYLVKRTGEKVFLECVQDMDHENMFWYRQDPGLGLRLIYFSYDVKMKEKGDIPEGYSVSREKKERFSLILESASTNQTSMYLCASSLIVQEQFFGPGTRLTVL.

This clone occurred a few times. The chain combines TRBV5-5 with TRBJ1-1; a weak D match, TRBD1 (5 bases). The CDR3 spans 14 residues. Germline CDR1 reads SGHKS; CDR2 reads YYEKEE (reference sequence). Between the trimmed V and J ends, which lost 3 bases and 3 bases, there was a span of 12 bases. The CDR3 loop reads CASSYQGSDTEAFF. The CDR3 DNA is TGTGCCAGCAGCTACCAGGGTTCGGACACTGAAGCTTTCTTT. The whole variable domain, filled in from reference TRBV5-5 and TRBJ1-1, reads DAGVTQSPTHLIKTRGQQVTLRCSPISGHKSVSWYQQVLGQGPQFIFQYYEKEERGRGNFPDRFSARQFPNYSSELNVNALLLGDSALYLCASSYQGSDTEAFFGQGTRLTVV.

V and J are TRBV18 and TRBJ1-1; D remains unclear. The CDR3 extends over 17 amino acids. The V gene's germline CDR1 is KGHSH and CDR2 LQKENI. V lost 3 bases and J 0 bases, leaving 17 bases between the germline ends. CDR3 sequence: CASSPFGTQNLNTEAFF. The CDR3 bases are TGTGCCAGCTCACCGTTCGGCACCCAAAACCTGAACACTGAAGCTTTCTTT.

The V gene is TRBV28, the J gene TRBJ1-6, with TRBD1 matching over 9 bases. The CDR3 is made up of 16 amino acids. V lost 5 bases to trimming and J lost 6 bases; unmatched junction nucleotides: 8. From germline, CDR1 is MDHEN and CDR2 SYDVKM. The CDR3 here is CASSPKNRGPNSPLHF. For the CDR3, the DNA is TGTGCCAGCAGTCCAAAAAACAGGGGGCCTAATTCACCCCTCCACTTT.

The CDR3 DNA sequence: TGCGCCAGCAGCCCCCCCAGGCCGAGCTCCTACGAGCAGTACTTC. Amino acid sequence: CASSPPRPSSYEQYF. The chain employs TRBV5-1 and TRBJ2-7; D call uncertain. CDR3 length: 15 amino acids. Germline CDR1 reads SGHRS; CDR2 reads YFSETQ. The ends were cut back, 4 bases at V and 0 bases at J, with 14 bases in the middle.

The J gene is TRBJ2-3, the V gene TRBV9; TRBD1 matches 10 bases. Germline CDR1 is SGDLS and CDR2 is YYNGEE. The CDR3 totals 14 residues. V dropped 1 base and J dropped 11; count of bases not matched to a gene: 7. CDR3 bases: TGTGCCAGCAGCGTATTCGACAGGGGGCGTGGGCAGTATTTT. It codes for CASSVFDRGRGQYF.

For this clone: One end of the junction does not line up with germline, which may come from a read error. The V gene is TRBV7-2, the J gene TRBJ1-2; 7 positions match TRBD1. In germline, CDR1 is SGHTA, CDR2 FQGNSA. The CDR3 sequence is 15 residues long. CDR3 amino acids: CASSLAGGQNYGYTF. The CDR3, as DNA: TGTGCCAGCAGCCTAGCCGGGGGACAGAACTATGGCTACACCTTC.

The genes are TRBV27 and TRBJ2-7; 8 bases are a match to TRBD1. Germline CDR1 is MNHEY and CDR2 is SMNVEV (reference sequence). Trimming at V came to 4 bases and at J to 3 bases, leaving 11 bases not matched to a gene. CDR3 size: 16 residues. The CDR3 loop is CASSSYWDRSNYEQYF. The CDR3 DNA reads as TGTGCCAGCAGTTCCTACTGGGACAGGTCTAACTACGAGCAGTACTTC.

J is TRBJ1-2 and V is TRBV19; perhaps TRBD1 as D (6 bases). Germline CDR1 is LNHDA and CDR2 is SQIVND (reference sequence). V was pared by 4 bases and J by 6 bases, with 9 bases between. There are 12 residues in the CDR3. CDR3 loop: CASSTHRDGYTF. In DNA form, the CDR3 reads TGTGCCAGTAGTACCCACAGGGATGGCTACACCTTC.